Sequencing of this T cell receptor beta chain was carried out in a study of blood T cell repertoires in COVID-19. Study-wide background: Collection of acute and convalescent COVID-19 samples took place in the United States, Italy and Spain. Sources were T cells, B-cell-depleted T cells, or PBMCs; the material itself was cDNA or gDNA.

Source study methods: Amplification from reference gene primers served as the basis for estimated nucleated cell counts. Using immunoSEQ multiplex PCR, the repertoire was profiled, and TCRdb retains in-frame clones only, with some absent. V, J and clone size derive from that table, while D and trimming were established from the DNA sequence. The sample lists 80,000 to 85,000 clones; approximately 84% were seen once. The CDR3 runs to 14 residues. Germline CDR1 is SGHRS and CDR2 is YFSETQ. Trimming cost V 4 bases and J 1 base, with 11 bases left between them. The sequencing sample was made of peripheral blood. This receptor was identified in a human donor in a cohort sampled during active COVID-19. The chain links TRBV5-1 to TRBJ1-1; TRBD1 is a possible D gene (5 bases). CDR3 coding DNA: TGCGCCAGCAGCGCGGGACGGTGGAACACTGAAGCTTTCTTT. This gives the protein CASSAGRWNTEAFF.